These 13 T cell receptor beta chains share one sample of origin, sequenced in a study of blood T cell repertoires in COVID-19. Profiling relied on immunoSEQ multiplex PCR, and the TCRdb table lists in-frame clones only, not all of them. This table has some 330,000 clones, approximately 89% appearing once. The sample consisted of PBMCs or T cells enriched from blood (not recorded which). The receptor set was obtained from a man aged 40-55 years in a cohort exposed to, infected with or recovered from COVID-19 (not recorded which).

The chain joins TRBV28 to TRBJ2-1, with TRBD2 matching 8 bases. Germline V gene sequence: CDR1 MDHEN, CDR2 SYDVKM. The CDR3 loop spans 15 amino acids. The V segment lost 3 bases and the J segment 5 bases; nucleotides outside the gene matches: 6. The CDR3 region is CASSLSGSWDNEQFF. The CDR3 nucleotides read TGTGCCAGCAGTTTGAGCGGGAGCTGGGACAATGAGCAGTTCTTC.

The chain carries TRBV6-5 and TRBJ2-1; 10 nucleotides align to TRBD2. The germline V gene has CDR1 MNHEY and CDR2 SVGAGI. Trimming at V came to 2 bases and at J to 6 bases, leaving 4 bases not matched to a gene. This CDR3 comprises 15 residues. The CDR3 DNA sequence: TGTGCCAGCAGTTACAAGCGGGAGGGCCCCAATGAGCAGTTCTTC. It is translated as CASSYKREGPNEQFF.

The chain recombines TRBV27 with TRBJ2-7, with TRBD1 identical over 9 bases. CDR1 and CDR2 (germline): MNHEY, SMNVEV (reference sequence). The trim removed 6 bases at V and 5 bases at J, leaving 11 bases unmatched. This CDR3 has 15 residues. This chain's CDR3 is CASRPTGTGSHEQYF. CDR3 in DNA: TGTGCCAGCAGGCCAACCGGGACAGGGTCCCACGAGCAGTACTTC.

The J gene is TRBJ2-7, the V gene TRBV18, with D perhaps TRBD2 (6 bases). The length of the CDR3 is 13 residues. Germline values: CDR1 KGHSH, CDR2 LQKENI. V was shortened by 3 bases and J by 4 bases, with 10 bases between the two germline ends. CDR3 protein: CASSPGTPYEQYF. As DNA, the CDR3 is TGTGCCAGCTCACCCGGGACTCCATACGAGCAGTACTTC.

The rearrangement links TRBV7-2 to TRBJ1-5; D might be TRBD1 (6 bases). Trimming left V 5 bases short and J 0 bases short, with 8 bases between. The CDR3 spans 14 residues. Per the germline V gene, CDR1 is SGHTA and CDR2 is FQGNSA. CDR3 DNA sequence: TGTGCCAGCAGCAGGACAGTTAGCAATCAGCCCCAGCATTTT. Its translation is CASSRTVSNQPQHF.

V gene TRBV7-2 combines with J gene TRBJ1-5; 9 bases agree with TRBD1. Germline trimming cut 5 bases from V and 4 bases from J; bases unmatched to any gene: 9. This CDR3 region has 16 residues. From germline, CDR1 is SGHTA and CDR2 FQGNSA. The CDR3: CASSHGTGRANQPQHF. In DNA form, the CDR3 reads TGTGCCAGCAGCCACGGGACAGGGCGAGCAAATCAGCCCCAGCATTTT.

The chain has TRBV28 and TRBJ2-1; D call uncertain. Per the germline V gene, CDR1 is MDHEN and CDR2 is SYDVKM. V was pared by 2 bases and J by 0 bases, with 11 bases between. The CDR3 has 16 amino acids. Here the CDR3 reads CASSLLLPSSYNEQFF. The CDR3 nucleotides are TGTGCCAGCAGTTTACTTCTCCCGAGCTCCTACAATGAGCAGTTCTTC.

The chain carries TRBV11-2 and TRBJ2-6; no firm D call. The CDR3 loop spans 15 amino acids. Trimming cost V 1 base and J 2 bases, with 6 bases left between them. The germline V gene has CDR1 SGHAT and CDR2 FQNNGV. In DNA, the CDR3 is TGTGCCAGCAGCTTAGTTGCTACTGGGGCCAACGTCCTGACTTTC. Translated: CASSLVATGANVLTF.

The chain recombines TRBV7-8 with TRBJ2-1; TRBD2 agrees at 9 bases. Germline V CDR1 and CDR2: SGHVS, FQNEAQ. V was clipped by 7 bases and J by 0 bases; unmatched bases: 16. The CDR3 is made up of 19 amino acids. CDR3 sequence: CASTSRGLAGVFSYNEQFF. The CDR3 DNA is TGTGCCAGCACCTCTCGGGGGTTAGCGGGAGTCTTCTCCTACAATGAGCAGTTCTTC.

CDR3 residues: CASSQAGGLGAFF. As DNA, the CDR3 is TGTGCCAGCAGCCAAGCAGGGGGCCTTGGAGCTTTCTTT. The rearrangement uses TRBV3-1 (or the pseudogene TRBV3-2) and TRBJ1-1; the match to TRBD1 covers 8 bases. The germline CDR1 and CDR2 sequences are LGHDT and YNNKEL (reference sequence). The CDR3 extends over 13 amino acids. J gave up 10 bases and V 1 base, and 5 bases lay outside the gene matches.

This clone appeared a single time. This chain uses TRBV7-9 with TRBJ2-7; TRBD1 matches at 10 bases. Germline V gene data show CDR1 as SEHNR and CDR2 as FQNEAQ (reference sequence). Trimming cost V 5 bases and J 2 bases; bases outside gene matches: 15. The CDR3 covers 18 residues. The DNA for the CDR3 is TGTGCCAGCAGCGTAACCCACCGACAGGGGGCCTCAACCTACGAGCAGTACTTC. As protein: CASSVTHRQGASTYEQYF.

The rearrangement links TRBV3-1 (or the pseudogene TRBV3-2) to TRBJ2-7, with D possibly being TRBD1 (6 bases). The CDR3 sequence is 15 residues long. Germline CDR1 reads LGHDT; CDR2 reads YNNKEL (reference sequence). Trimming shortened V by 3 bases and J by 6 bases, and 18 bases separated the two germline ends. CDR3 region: CASSHSAQGWPEQYF. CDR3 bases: TGTGCCAGCAGCCACTCGGCGCAGGGGTGGCCCGAGCAGTACTTC.

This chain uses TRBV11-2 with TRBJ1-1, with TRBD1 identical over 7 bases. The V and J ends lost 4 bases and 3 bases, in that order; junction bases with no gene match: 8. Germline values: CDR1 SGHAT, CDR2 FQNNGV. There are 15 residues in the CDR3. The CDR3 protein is CASSYQTGLYTEAFF. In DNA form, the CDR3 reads TGTGCCAGCAGCTATCAGACAGGGCTCTACACTGAAGCTTTCTTT. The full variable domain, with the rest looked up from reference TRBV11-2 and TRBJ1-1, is EAGVAQSPRYKIIEKRQSVAFWCNPISGHATLYWYQQILGQGPKLLIQFQNNGVVDDSQLPKDRFSAERLKGVDSTLKIQPAKLEDSAVYLCASSYQTGLYTEAFFGQGTRLTVV.